These 12 T cell receptor beta chains were all obtained from the same sample, sequenced in a study of T cell responses to AZD1222 COVID-19 vaccine. The protocol was immunoSEQ multiplex PCR, while the TCRdb copy is restricted to in-frame clones and leaves out a portion. The sample shows around 130,000 clones, approximately 90% of them seen only once. This specimen was peripheral blood, taken 28 days after the second dose of the MenACWY control vaccine. Receptors originate from an adult who received the MenACWY meningococcal vaccine as a control.

The chain joins TRBV5-4 to TRBJ2-6, with TRBD1 identical over 7 bases. The CDR3 is 15 residues long. CDR1 is SGHNT and CDR2 is YYREEE in the germline V gene (reference sequence). The V and J ends lost 4 bases and 4 bases, in that order; junction bases with no gene match: 5. CDR3 in DNA: TGTGCCAGCAGCCATACAGGGGCCGGGGCCAACGTCCTGACTTTC. It is translated as CASSHTGAGANVLTF.

In this sample, this clone turned up once. V and J are TRBV27 and TRBJ2-2; D possibly uses TRBD1 or TRBD2 (5 bases each). V shed 7 bases and J shed 6 bases, with 21 bases lying between them. Looked up from germline, CDR1 is MNHEY and CDR2 is SMNVEV (reference sequence). The CDR3 is made up of 16 amino acids. Here the CDR3 reads CASTPWPPRDPGELFF. The CDR3 DNA follows: TGTGCCAGCACCCCATGGCCCCCGAGGGACCCCGGGGAGCTGTTTTTT.

V and J are TRBV6-2 or TRBV6-3 and TRBJ2-2; D not certain. Trimming removed 4 bases from V and 2 bases from J, with 5 bases in between. Germline CDR1 and CDR2: MNHEY and SVGEGT. The CDR3 runs 13 residues. The CDR3 DNA reads TGTGCCAGCAGTTGGGCCAACACCGGGGAGCTGTTTTTT. It is translated as CASSWANTGELFF.

The CDR3 nucleotides are TGTGCCAGCAGCCAAAGGACGGACTTGGCGAACACCGGGGAGCTGTTTTTT. Amino acids: CASSQRTDLANTGELFF. J is TRBJ2-2 and V is TRBV3-1 (or the pseudogene TRBV3-2); perhaps TRBD2 as D (5 bases). The CDR3 has 17 amino acids. The germline V gene has CDR1 LGHDT and CDR2 YNNKEL (reference sequence). V lost 2 bases and J 0 bases, leaving 13 bases between the germline ends.

This clone was recorded once. The chain has TRBV4-2 and TRBJ2-5; 11 bases map to TRBD2. This CDR3 is 22 amino acids long. CDR1 LGHNA and CDR2 YNFKEQ come from the germline V gene. Trimming took 0 bases from V and 7 from J; bases not matched to a gene: 25. CDR3 sequence: CASSQDVAPIPASGGRGGTQYF. The CDR3 coding sequence is TGTGCCAGCAGCCAAGATGTAGCCCCTATTCCGGCTAGCGGGGGGCGAGGGGGGACCCAGTACTTC.

V and J are TRBV12-3 or TRBV12-4 and TRBJ1-4; D not resolved. Trimming pared 5 bases from V and 7 bases from J, leaving 5 bases between. This CDR3 has 11 amino acids. For the CDR3, the DNA is TGTGCCAGCAGTGGGAGTGAAAAACTGTTTTTT. Translating it yields CASSGSEKLFF.

The rearrangement uses TRBV6-5 and TRBJ2-7, with D maybe TRBD2 (6 bases). V was clipped by 4 bases and J by 1 base, with 11 bases between them. In germline, CDR1 is MNHEY, CDR2 SVGAGI. The CDR3 is made up of 14 amino acids. CDR3 DNA: TGTGCCAGCAGTTGGGAGGACGGGTCCTACGAGCAGTACTTC. Its translation: CASSWEDGSYEQYF.

CDR3 sequence reads: CASSLEDTRGWEKLFF. Written as DNA, the CDR3 is TGTGCCAGCAGCTTGGAGGACACAAGGGGTTGGGAAAAACTGTTTTTT. The J gene is TRBJ1-4, the V gene TRBV5-5; D perhaps matches TRBD1 (5 bases). This CDR3 has 16 amino acids. V was shortened by 0 bases and J by 8 bases, with 17 bases between the two germline ends. Germline V lookup: CDR1 SGHKS, CDR2 YYEKEE (reference sequence).

The genes are TRBV11-3 and TRBJ2-1; D is unclear. Germline values: CDR1 SGHNT, CDR2 YENEEA. The CDR3 covers 14 residues. V was trimmed by 2 bases and J by 9 bases, leaving 14 bases between them. The CDR3 DNA is TGTGCCAGCAGCTTATCAGGCGCCGGCGTTGAGCAGTTCTTC. Protein sequence: CASSLSGAGVEQFF.

The V and J genes are TRBV15 and TRBJ2-3; D is unresolved. V lost 5 bases and J 1 base, leaving 16 bases between the germline ends. CDR3 length: 16 residues. Germline CDR1 reads LNHNV; CDR2 reads YYDKDF (reference sequence). Here the CDR3 reads CATSRGVGAGTDTQYF. For the CDR3, the DNA is TGTGCCACCAGCCGTGGGGTTGGTGCTGGCACAGATACGCAGTATTTT.

The chain links TRBV4-1 to TRBJ2-3; D is unclear. The CDR3 covers 16 residues. Germline values: CDR1 MGHRA, CDR2 YSYEKL. Trimming removed 8 bases from V and 5 bases from J, with 23 bases in between. CDR3 nucleotides: TGCGCCAGCTCCTCCATCCCCGGGTCCCATGTAGATACGCAGTATTTT. Protein sequence: CASSSIPGSHVDTQYF.

The CDR3 spells CASSPGIFGTEAFF. The CDR3 coding sequence is TGTGCCAGCAGCCCCGGGATTTTCGGCACTGAAGCTTTCTTT. V usage is TRBV7-2 and J usage is TRBJ1-1; D gene uncertain. The length of the CDR3 is 14 residues. Per the germline V gene, CDR1 is SGHTA and CDR2 is FQGNSA. V dropped 5 bases and J dropped 4 bases, with 14 bases sitting between them.